The present T cell receptor beta chain was sequenced within a study of B cell selection in AIRE deficiency. This CDR3 region has 18 residues. V shed 1 base and J shed 4 bases, with 22 bases lying between them. Germline CDR1 and CDR2: MGHRA and YSYEKL. This clone has a single count. The assay was immunoSEQ multiplex PCR, and TCRdb's table has in-frame clones only and misses some. The sample lists more than 25,000 clones; roughly 96% were seen once. CD4+CD127+ cells were sorted as the conventional CD4 T cells. Sequencing input: CD4+CD127+ conventional T cells sorted from PBMCs. This TCR came from a human donor in good health. The V call is TRBV4-1, the J call TRBJ1-1, with a possible D match to TRBD1 (6 bases). CDR3 region: CASSQVRGTRPVGTEAFF. CDR3 bases: TGCGCCAGCAGCCAAGTAAGGGGGACGCGCCCCGTCGGCACTGAAGCTTTCTTT.